Below, 2 T cell receptor beta chains from the same sample are listed, as sequenced in a study of blood T cell repertoires in COVID-19 (dated by TCRdb to 2020 to 2022). Library construction relied on the immunoSEQ multiplex PCR assay. Held by TCRdb, this immuneACCESS table contains in-frame sequences only and omits some clones. Under half of the omission traces to an unresolved V gene where checked; the cause of the rest is unknown. This sample holds about 150,000 clones; approximately 78% were observed only once. Jointly, the top ten make up approximately 1.8% of the sample. What was sequenced was peripheral blood. The receptor source for this set is an elderly man with acute or convalescent COVID-19.

This sequence joins TRBV28 and TRBJ2-7, with 7 bases that match TRBD1. The J segment lost 2 bases and the V segment lost 5 bases, leaving 6 bases of the junction unmatched. Per germline, CDR1 MDHEN and CDR2 SYDVKM. The CDR3 spans 14 residues. CDR3 sequence reads: CASSPGQATYEQYV. The CDR3 region has the DNA TGTGCCAGCAGTCCTGGACAGGCTACCTACGAGCAGTACGTC.

CDR3 coding DNA: TGTGCCACCAGCAGAGATCTAGGCTACGAGCAGTACGTC. This translates into CATSRDLGYEQYV. This chain connects TRBV15 to TRBJ2-7; D uncertain. This CDR3 is built from 13 residues. V gave up 0 bases and J gave up 3 bases, with 6 bases separating them. From germline, CDR1 is LNHNV and CDR2 YYDKDF (reference sequence).